This entry is about one TCR beta chain. V shed 9 bases and J shed 0 bases, with 28 bases lying between them. Germline V CDR1 and CDR2: SGHRS, YFSETQ. CDR3 size: 19 residues. The data derive from a study of blood T cell repertoires in COVID-19. Using immunoSEQ multiplex PCR, the repertoire was profiled, and TCRdb retains in-frame clones only, with some absent. This sample has about 260,000 clones, with over 70% found just once. Sequenced sample: peripheral blood. This rearrangement joins TRBV5-1 to TRBJ2-1; weak D call: TRBD1 (6 bases). This receptor was taken from a human donor in a cohort sampled during active COVID-19. CDR3 nucleotides: TGCGCCACGCAACCGAACAGGGTTCGCGGGCAGAGCTCCTACAATGAGCAGTTCTTC. Its protein is CATQPNRVRGQSSYNEQFF.